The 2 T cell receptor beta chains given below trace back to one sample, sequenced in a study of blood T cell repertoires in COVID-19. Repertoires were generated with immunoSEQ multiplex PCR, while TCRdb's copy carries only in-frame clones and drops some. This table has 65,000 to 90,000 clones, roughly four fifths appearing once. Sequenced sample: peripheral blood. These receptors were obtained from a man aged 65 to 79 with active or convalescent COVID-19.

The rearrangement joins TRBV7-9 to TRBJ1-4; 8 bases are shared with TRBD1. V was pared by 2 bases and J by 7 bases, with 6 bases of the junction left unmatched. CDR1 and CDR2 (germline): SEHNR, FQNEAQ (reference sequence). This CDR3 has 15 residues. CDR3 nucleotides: TGTGCCAGCAGCTTATTGGACAGGGAAGGTGAAAAACTGTTTTTT. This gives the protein CASSLLDREGEKLFF. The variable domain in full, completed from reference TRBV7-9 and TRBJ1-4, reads DTGVSQNPRHKITKRGQNVTFRCDPISEHNRLYWYRQTLGQGPEFLTYFQNEAQLEKSRLLSDRFSAERPKGSFSTLEIQRTEQGDSAMYLCASSLLDREGEKLFFGSGTQLSVL.

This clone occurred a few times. The CDR3 coding sequence is TGTGCCAGCAGCTTCGGGGGGGCCGACACTGAAGCTTTCTTT. Residues: CASSFGGADTEAFF. The chain links TRBV5-4 to TRBJ1-1; D is possibly TRBD1 (6 bases). This CDR3 contains 14 residues. From germline, CDR1 is SGHNT and CDR2 YYREEE (reference sequence). V was trimmed by 2 bases and J by 3 bases, leaving 11 bases between them.